This is a list of T cell receptor beta chains from one sample in a study of shared clonotypes between healthy human individuals. Clones were sequenced by immunoSEQ multiplex PCR, and TCRdb holds only the in-frame ones, with some missing. The sample includes around 450,000 clones, roughly 77% of them seen just once. The sequenced sample consisted of PBMCs. Source of these receptors: a woman between 35 and 50 years old in good health. Some clones in this sample may be carry-over from other donors' samples. Both conserved end residues are part of each CDR3. Some rows have no size entry. The others give once, few or many, or a class for an expanded clone.

j_gene,abundance,v_gene,CDR3aa
TRBJ2-1,few,TRBV2,CASTGRGDNEQFF
TRBJ1-3,few,TRBV28,CASSSGYGAYSSGNTIYF
TRBJ1-4,few,TRBV11-2,CASSLHGTGVEKLFF
TRBJ1-3,many,TRBV11-2,CASSLGDFSGNTIYF
TRBJ2-3,-,TRBV27,CASSSSRRGDTQYF
TRBJ2-1,-,TRBV19,CASSNEQGDYHEQFF
TRBJ2-5,-,TRBV11-2,CASSLGRNRDQETQYF
TRBJ2-2,few,TRBV7-6,CASSSRQTGELFF
TRBJ2-6,-,TRBV15,CATSRGGSSGANVLTF
TRBJ2-3,-,TRBV28,CASSLGRETTQYF
TRBJ1-3,-,TRBV6-1,CASSEVRILGPTGNTIYF
TRBJ1-3,many,TRBV2,CASRGQAGNTIYF
TRBJ2-7,many,TRBV10-3,CASRDGDGEQYF
TRBJ2-5,-,TRBV7-9,CASSFEGETQYF